Shown below are 3 T cell receptor beta chains from a single sample sequenced in a study of CXCR3-negative and CXCR3-positive naive CD8 T cells. All TRB cDNA libraries came from 5' RACE performed with UMI labels. Reprocessing the 5' RACE reads, TCRdb reports a single entry for every CDR3 protein and omits DNA. The sample totals roughly 56,000 distinct CDR3 sequences. The sequencing input was naive CXCR3- CD8+ T cells from blood. Stated subset: CD45RO-CCR7+CD27+CD95- naive CD8+ T cells lacking CXCR3 (TNR3-). The receptor set was obtained from a human donor in good health. Some clones in this sample may be carry-over from other donors' samples.

The J gene is TRBJ2-1, the V gene TRBV4-3; the TCRdb D gene call, TRBD1, has no DNA to confirm it. CDR1 and CDR2 (germline): LGHNA, YSLEER. This CDR3 has 15 residues. CDR3: CASSWGGGSGNEQFF.

This chain joins TRBV6-2 or TRBV6-3 and TRBJ2-5; with no DNA, the TCRdb D assignment of TRBD2 cannot be verified. The CDR3 has 13 residues. Germline assignment: CDR1 MNHEY and CDR2 SVGEGT. CDR3 sequence: CASSDRAHETQYF.

The rearrangement links TRBV3-1 to TRBJ2-7; the TCRdb D gene call, TRBD2, has no DNA to confirm it. Germline CDR1 LGHDT, CDR2 YNNKEL (reference sequence). The CDR3 covers 16 residues. CDR3 in amino acids: CASSQESGLPPYEQYF.